The next 25 T cell receptor beta chains were all read from a single sample in a study of blood T cell repertoires in COVID-19. Sequenced by immunoSEQ multiplex PCR; TCRdb stores in-frame clones only, minus some. The data show more than 150,000 clones, with 75% to 90% seen just once and 2.5% to 3% held by the top ten. Sequenced: peripheral blood. These receptors were taken from a woman aged 55-70 years with acute or convalescent COVID-19.

This clone appeared a single time. The chain links TRBV7-2 to TRBJ2-3; 11 bases match TRBD2. The CDR3 extends over 17 amino acids. Germline CDR1 SGHTA, CDR2 FQGNSA. Trimming removed 5 bases from V and 4 bases from J; junction bases left unmatched: 11. CDR3 sequence (DNA): TGTGCCAGCAGCAGGGAGGGACTAGCGGCTCTCCCAGATACGCAGTATTTT. It specifies CASSREGLAALPDTQYF.

The genes are TRBV10-3 and TRBJ2-3; 9 bases map to TRBD1. This CDR3 has 15 residues. The J segment lost 3 bases and the V segment lost 2 bases, leaving 3 bases of the junction unmatched. Germline CDR1 and CDR2: ENHRY and SYGVKD. The CDR3 sequence is CAISEGQGSTDTQYF. CDR3 DNA: TGTGCCATCAGTGAGGGACAGGGGTCGACAGATACGCAGTATTTT.

V gene TRBV6-1 combines with J gene TRBJ1-6, with D possibly TRBD1 on 6 matching bases. CDR3 length equals 15 residues. Trimming shortened V by 2 bases and J by 4 bases, and 9 bases separated the two germline ends. Germline V gene data show CDR1 as MNHNS and CDR2 as SASEGT. The CDR3 coding sequence is TGTGCCAGCAGTGAATGGGACACTTATAATTCACCCCTCCACTTT. This translates into CASSEWDTYNSPLHF.

The table lists this clone with a count of one. This CDR3 is CSVKQGAYTEAFF. As DNA, the CDR3 is TGCAGCGTTAAACAGGGGGCATACACTGAAGCTTTCTTT. V and J are TRBV29-1 and TRBJ1-1; TRBD1 aligns across 9 bases. The CDR3 loop spans 13 amino acids. V was clipped by 5 bases and J by 3 bases; unmatched bases: 4. Per germline, CDR1 SQVTM and CDR2 ANQGSEA.

The CDR3 protein is CATGLRAGGGTDTQYF. In DNA, the CDR3 is TGTGCCACCGGACTGCGAGCGGGGGGGGGCACAGATACGCAGTATTTT. This chain links TRBV15 with TRBJ2-3; 10 bases line up with TRBD2. The CDR3 contains 16 residues. Germline V gene lookup returns CDR1 LNHNV and CDR2 YYDKDF (reference sequence). The J segment lost 1 base and the V segment lost 8 bases, leaving 9 bases of the junction unmatched.

This clone was recorded a few times. V and J are TRBV5-1 and TRBJ1-2, with a weak D call TRBD1 (6 bases). The CDR3 covers 14 residues. Trimming cost V 4 bases and J 5 bases, with 15 bases left between them. Germline V gene lookup returns CDR1 SGHRS and CDR2 YFSETQ. The CDR3 nucleotides are TGCGCCAGCAGCGTCAGTGGGGGACAATATGGCTACACCTTC. Encoded protein: CASSVSGGQYGYTF.

A single count supports this clone. This chain links TRBV20-1 with TRBJ1-3, with 8 bases aligning to TRBD1. CDR3 length equals 15 residues. Trimming took 3 bases from V and 0 from J; bases not matched to a gene: 4. Germline V gene lookup returns CDR1 DFQATT and CDR2 SNEGSKA (reference sequence). The CDR3 DNA reads TGCAGTGCTAGTTACAGGGGGAGCTCTGGAAACACCATATATTTT. Translating it yields CSASYRGSSGNTIYF.

The genes are TRBV9 and TRBJ2-1; tentative D call: TRBD1 (5 bases). The CDR3 totals 15 residues. Trimming took off 0 bases at V and 7 bases at J, with 14 bases between the two ends. CDR1 and CDR2 from the germline V gene are SGDLS and YYNGEE. DNA for the CDR3: TGTGCCAGCAGCGTAGGTGCAGGGTTGGCAAATGAGCAGTTCTTC. Protein sequence: CASSVGAGLANEQFF.

This chain joins TRBV11-2 and TRBJ2-5, with 7 bases fitting TRBD2. The V segment lost 6 bases and the J segment 4 bases; nucleotides outside the gene matches: 8. This CDR3 is built from 14 residues. Germline-derived CDR1 and CDR2 are SGHAT and FQNNGV. CDR3 amino acids: CASSYSGQGETQYF. The CDR3 DNA follows: TGTGCCAGCAGTTATAGCGGGCAGGGAGAGACCCAGTACTTC.

This chain joins TRBV7-8 and TRBJ1-2, with 10 bases matching TRBD1. The germline gives CDR1 SGHVS, CDR2 FQNEAQ. The CDR3 consists of 13 residues. With 3 bases clipped from V and 7 bases from J, the junction kept 2 bases outside the gene matches. The CDR3 nucleotides are TGTGCCAGCAGCTTCAGGACAGGGGGTGGCTACACCTTC. Translated: CASSFRTGGGYTF.

The V gene is TRBV5-3, the J gene TRBJ1-6; 8 positions agree with TRBD1. TRBV5-3 is an ORF, and what it does is uncertain. The CDR3 spans 20 residues. Trimming cost V 4 bases and J 4 bases; bases outside gene matches: 19. CDR3 sequence reads: CARSLFPGQVGAPYNSPLHF. In nucleotides, the CDR3 is TGTGCCAGAAGCCTGTTTCCGGGACAGGTTGGAGCACCTTATAATTCACCCCTCCACTTT.

This clone showed up just a few times. This rearrangement joins TRBV3-1 (or the pseudogene TRBV3-2) to TRBJ2-3; a possible D gene is TRBD2 (7 bases). V gave up 0 bases and J gave up 2 bases, with 12 bases separating them. From germline, CDR1 is LGHDT and CDR2 YNNKEL (reference sequence). This CDR3 has 16 amino acids. The CDR3 protein is CASSQDVAGATDTQYF. The DNA of the CDR3 is TGTGCCAGCAGCCAAGATGTGGCGGGGGCCACAGATACGCAGTATTTT.

This clone was seen a few times. The rearrangement links TRBV4-2 to TRBJ2-3; D is perhaps TRBD1 (6 bases). The CDR3 runs to 13 residues. Germline CDR1 is LGHNA and CDR2 is YNFKEQ. V lost 0 bases, J lost 6 bases, and 7 bases lay in between. In nucleotides, the CDR3 is TGTGCCAGCAGCCAAGATAGGGGGGATACGCAGTATTTT. Its translation: CASSQDRGDTQYF.

In its sample, this clone was seen once. The same CDR3 is also encoded by other DNA sequences in this sample. The chain employs TRBV3-1 (or the pseudogene TRBV3-2) and TRBJ1-2; TRBD1 might be the D (6 bases). The germline V gene encodes CDR1 LGHDT and CDR2 YNNKEL (reference sequence). V lost 1 base and J lost 6, with 9 bases in between. The CDR3 runs 13 residues. The CDR3 spells CASSQVEGDGYTF. CDR3 bases: TGTGCCAGCAGCCAAGTCGAGGGGGATGGCTACACCTTC.

This clone occurred once. V gene TRBV5-4 combines with J gene TRBJ2-7; TRBD2 might be the D (6 bases). This CDR3 is 15 amino acids long. Germline V lookup: CDR1 SGHNT, CDR2 YYREEE (reference sequence). V was pared by 0 bases and J by 3 bases, with 13 bases between. CDR3 residues: CASSLVGRGVYEQYF. In nucleotides, the CDR3 is TGTGCCAGCAGCTTGGTTGGGCGGGGTGTCTACGAGCAGTACTTC.

This chain links TRBV5-1 with TRBJ2-7; weak D call: TRBD1 (6 bases). Trimming removed 6 bases at V and 3 bases at J, with 10 bases between. The germline V gene encodes CDR1 SGHRS and CDR2 YFSETQ. This CDR3 is built from 12 residues. The CDR3 region has the DNA TGCGCCAGCACACAGGGATACTACGAGCAGTACTTC. Translating it yields CASTQGYYEQYF.

J is TRBJ1-6 and V is TRBV5-6; unclear D gene. V was shortened by 3 bases and J by 7 bases, with 11 bases between the two germline ends. The germline V gene has CDR1 SGHDT and CDR2 YYEEEE. CDR3 size: 14 residues. CDR3 loop: CASSSTRENSPLHF. CDR3 coding DNA: TGTGCCAGCAGCTCAACGAGGGAGAATTCACCCCTCCACTTT.

J is TRBJ1-3 and V is TRBV19; unclear D gene. V shed 1 base and J shed 11 bases, with 9 bases lying between them. CDR1 is LNHDA, CDR2 SQIVND, per germline (reference sequence). The CDR3 sequence is 12 residues long. The CDR3 DNA follows: TGTGCCAGTAGTATAGCTGAGTACTCCATATATTTT. This codes for CASSIAEYSIYF.

The chain has TRBV7-2 and TRBJ1-1; no clear D gene. The V end lost 4 bases, the J end lost 4 bases, and 13 bases lay between the germline ends. Germline assignment: CDR1 SGHTA and CDR2 FQGNSA. The CDR3 length is 14 residues. CDR3 nucleotide sequence: TGTGCCAGCAGCTCCATCCGGGCGGGCACTGAAGCTTTCTTT. This sequence encodes CASSSIRAGTEAFF.

The V call is TRBV27, the J call TRBJ1-5; D gene unclear. The CDR3 consists of 15 residues. V was trimmed by 3 bases and J by 0 bases, leaving 9 bases between them. Germline V gene sequence: CDR1 MNHEY, CDR2 SMNVEV (reference sequence). CDR3 DNA sequence: TGTGCCAGCAGTTTTCGAGCGGTTAGCAATCAGCCCCAGCATTTT. It encodes CASSFRAVSNQPQHF.

The chain is built from TRBV6-5 and TRBJ1-1; no clear D gene. The CDR3 runs to 14 residues. The germline CDR1 and CDR2 sequences are MNHEY and SVGAGI. The germline V and J ends were trimmed by 6 bases and 7 bases, with 18 bases remaining between them. CDR3 protein: CASSSPPQRGEAFF. The CDR3, as DNA: TGTGCCAGCAGCAGCCCCCCACAACGAGGTGAAGCTTTCTTT.

The V call is TRBV29-1, the J call TRBJ1-2; possible D gene TRBD1, 6 bases. This CDR3 is 13 amino acids long. Trimming left V 7 bases short and J 1 base short, with 13 bases between. The germline gives CDR1 SQVTM, CDR2 ANQGSEA. The CDR3 loop reads CSADRGGNYGYTF. CDR3 DNA: TGCAGCGCCGACAGAGGGGGTAACTATGGCTACACCTTC.

The V and J genes are TRBV6-6 and TRBJ1-5; D gene unclear. The germline CDR1 and CDR2 sequences are MNHNY and SVGAGI (reference sequence). V gave up 2 bases and J gave up 0 bases, with 8 bases separating them. The CDR3 is 15 residues long. The CDR3 sequence: CASSYEELSNQPQHF. CDR3 in DNA: TGTGCCAGCAGTTACGAAGAACTTAGCAATCAGCCCCAGCATTTT.

The rearrangement uses TRBV6-1 and TRBJ2-6, with D possibly being TRBD1 (5 bases). Germline CDR1 and CDR2: MNHNS and SASEGT. With 0 bases removed from V and 4 bases from J, the gap between germline ends came to 13 bases. The CDR3 has 17 residues. The CDR3 spells CASSEAQGSTGANVLTF. In DNA form, the CDR3 reads TGTGCCAGCAGTGAAGCTCAGGGTTCGACCGGGGCCAACGTCCTGACTTTC.

In its sample, this clone was seen once. The chain combines TRBV2 with TRBJ2-2, with D possibly TRBD1 on 5 matching bases. This CDR3 spans 16 amino acids. The V end lost 2 bases, the J end lost 4 bases, and 14 bases lay between the germline ends. Germline loops: CDR1 SNHLY, CDR2 FYNNEI. The CDR3 nucleotides read TGTGCCAGCAGTGAACGTAGGGGCCCGGCCACCGGGGAGCTGTTTTTT. Residues: CASSERRGPATGELFF. Based on the CDR3 plus reference TRBV2 and TRBJ2-2, the full variable domain is EPEVTQTPSHQVTQMGQEVILRCVPISNHLYFYWYRQILGQKVEFLVSFYNNEISEKSEIFDDQFSVERPDGSNFTLKIRSTKLEDSAMYFCASSERRGPATGELFFGEGSRLTVL.